This T cell receptor beta chain was captured by sequencing in a study of T-cell memory formation after mild COVID-19. On the study more broadly: TCR clusters were largely donor specific.

A note on this clonotype: What it recognizes is unknown.

Study-wide results and limits: Clones that contracted from day 15 to 85 had balanced CD4/CD8; later expanders were CD4+ biased. CD4+ clones that contracted lay mainly in CM and EM; CD8+ ones lay in EMRA.

cDNA libraries for TCR alpha and TCR beta, carrying sample barcodes and UMIs, came from 5'RACE with constant-segment primers. TCRdb independently ran MiXCR on the 5' RACE reads; one entry per CDR3 protein. Among some 57,000 distinct CDR3 sequences, 9% to 15% were seen once, and the ten largest hold about 22%. Input material: PBMCs or a T cell subset sorted from them (not recorded which). The sequence was obtained from a man aged 18 to 30 who had mild COVID-19 (a few samples of this study predate the infection). Cell type and time point are not known.

As DNA, the CDR3 is TGTGCCACGGAAGGATGGACAGGGGATACGCAGTATTTT. It translates to CATEGWTGDTQYF. The V and J genes are TRBV24-1 and TRBJ2-3, with TRBD1 matching 8 bases. Germline V gene data show CDR1 as KGHDR and CDR2 as SFDVKD. V gave up 10 bases and J gave up 6 bases; unmatched junction bases: 8. The CDR3 covers 13 residues.